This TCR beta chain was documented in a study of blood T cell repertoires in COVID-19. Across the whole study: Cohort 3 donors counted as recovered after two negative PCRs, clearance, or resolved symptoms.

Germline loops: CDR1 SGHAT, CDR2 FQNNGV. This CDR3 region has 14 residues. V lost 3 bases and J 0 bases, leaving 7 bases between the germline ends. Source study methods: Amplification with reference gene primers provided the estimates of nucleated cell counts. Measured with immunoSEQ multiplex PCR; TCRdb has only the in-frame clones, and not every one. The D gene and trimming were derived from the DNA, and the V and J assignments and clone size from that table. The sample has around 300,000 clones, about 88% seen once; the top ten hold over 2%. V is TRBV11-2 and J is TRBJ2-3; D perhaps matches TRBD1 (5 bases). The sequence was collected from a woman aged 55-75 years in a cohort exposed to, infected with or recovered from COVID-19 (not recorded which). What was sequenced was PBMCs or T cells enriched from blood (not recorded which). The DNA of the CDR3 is TGTGCCAGCAGCTTGAAGGGGAGCACAGATACGCAGTATTTT. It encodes CASSLKGSTDTQYF.